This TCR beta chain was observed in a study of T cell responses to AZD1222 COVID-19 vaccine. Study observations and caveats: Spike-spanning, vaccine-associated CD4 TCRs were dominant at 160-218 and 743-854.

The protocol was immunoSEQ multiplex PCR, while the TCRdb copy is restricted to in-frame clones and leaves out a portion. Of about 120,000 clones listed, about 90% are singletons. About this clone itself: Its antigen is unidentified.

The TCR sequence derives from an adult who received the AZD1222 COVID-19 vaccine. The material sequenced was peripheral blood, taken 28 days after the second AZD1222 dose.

CDR3 DNA: TGTGCCAGCAGCTTAAGAGGAGCTAGCGGGAGAGCCGAGCAGTACTTC. This gives the protein CASSLRGASGRAEQYF. The chain employs TRBV11-1 and TRBJ2-7, with TRBD2 identical over 10 bases. Trimming took 2 bases from V and 6 from J; bases not matched to a gene: 10. The CDR3 runs 16 residues. Germline CDR1 SGHAT, CDR2 FQDESV (reference sequence).